This is a list of T cell receptor beta chains from one sample in a study of control samples from healthy donors and cancer patients. Data came from immunoSEQ multiplex PCR; TCRdb stores just in-frame clones and leaves some out. Of under 80,000 clones detected, 90% to 95% appear once; the ten largest clones hold around 1.3%. The sequencing sample was made of PBMCs. Source of these receptors: a woman aged 35 to 49 with lung cancer. Each CDR3 is given with its conserved first and last residue. The order of the fields is V gene, J gene, clone size, D gene, CDR3 protein, CDR3 DNA. The D gene is left open where the match is weak. The size field is filled for only some rows; it gives once, few, many or a size class.

TRBV5-1	TRBJ1-4	NA	NA	CASSLSGSTAYEKLFF	TGCGCCAGCAGCTTGTCAGGGTCGACCGCGTATGAAAAACTGTTTTTT
TRBV28	TRBJ1-1	NA	NA	CASSLSPEGAFF	TGTGCCAGCAGTTTATCACCAGAAGGAGCTTTCTTT
TRBV5-6	TRBJ2-5	NA	TRBD1	CAFRDRARETQYF	TGTGCCTTCCGGGACAGGGCAAGGGAGACCCAGTACTTC
TRBV4-2	TRBJ1-2	NA	NA	CASSQESGAGMYGYTF	TGTGCCAGCAGCCAAGAGAGTGGCGCGGGGATGTATGGCTACACCTTC
TRBV4-2	TRBJ1-2	NA	NA	CASSPETAPGGYTF	TGTGCCAGCAGCCCAGAAACAGCCCCGGGCGGCTACACCTTC
TRBV27	TRBJ2-1	NA	NA	CASSLGLSSSYNEQFF	TGTGCCAGCAGTCTCGGACTGTCAAGCTCCTACAATGAGCAGTTCTTC
TRBV28	TRBJ1-1	NA	NA	CASSPGRVWDTEAFF	TGTGCCAGCAGTCCTGGGAGGGTATGGGACACTGAAGCTTTCTTT
TRBV28	TRBJ2-6	NA	NA	CASSFPRSSGANVLTF	TGTGCCAGCAGTTTCCCCCGAAGCTCTGGGGCCAACGTCCTGACTTTC
TRBV6-5	TRBJ1-1	NA	NA	CASGIREAFF	TGTGCCAGCGGGATCAGAGAAGCTTTCTTT
TRBV5-6	TRBJ1-3	NA	NA	CASSFGLQGGSGNTIYF	TGTGCCAGCAGCTTCGGTCTTCAAGGAGGCTCTGGAAACACCATATATTTT
TRBV9	TRBJ2-1	NA	NA	CASSVATGEQFF	TGTGCCAGCAGCGTAGCTACAGGGGAGCAGTTCTTC
TRBV19	TRBJ1-2	NA	TRBD1	CASGQGRPYGYTF	TGTGCCAGTGGACAGGGGAGGCCTTATGGCTACACCTTC
TRBV13	TRBJ2-3	NA	TRBD2	CASILSGGATDTQYF	TGTGCCAGCATCCTTAGCGGGGGGGCTACAGATACGCAGTATTTT
TRBV4-1	TRBJ2-3	NA	NA	CASSQGGLADTQYF	TGCGCCAGCAGCCAAGGGGGGTTGGCAGATACGCAGTATTTT
TRBV5-1	TRBJ2-2	NA	NA	CASSLVGGELFF	TGCGCCAGCAGCTTGGTAGGCGGGGAGCTGTTTTTT
TRBV6-4	TRBJ1-6	NA	NA	CASSESAGIYNSPLHF	TGTGCCAGCAGTGAATCGGCAGGGATCTATAATTCACCCCTCCACTTT
TRBV4-2	TRBJ2-1	NA	TRBD2	CASSQDLAGSYNEQFF	TGTGCCAGCAGCCAAGACCTAGCGGGGTCATACAATGAGCAGTTCTTC
TRBV19	TRBJ2-7	once	NA	CASSMVPKIEGRGFEQYF	TGTGCCAGTAGTATGGTCCCGAAAATAGAGGGACGAGGTTTCGAGCAGTACTTC
TRBV3-1/TRBV3-2	TRBJ1-5	NA	NA	CASSQYEGDNQPQHF	TGTGCCAGCAGCCAGTACGAGGGAGACAATCAGCCCCAGCATTTT
TRBV29-1	TRBJ2-6	NA	NA	CSVGLGANVLTF	TGCAGCGTTGGGCTGGGGGCCAACGTCCTGACTTTC
TRBV7-2	TRBJ2-7	NA	NA	CANSFYGGYEQYF	TGTGCCAACAGCTTCTACGGGGGCTACGAGCAGTACTTC
TRBV2	TRBJ1-5	NA	TRBD1	CASTGTGGLQPQHF	TGTGCCAGCACTGGGACAGGGGGGCTTCAGCCCCAGCATTTT
TRBV28	TRBJ2-3	NA	NA	CASRTEASTDTQYF	TGTGCCAGTAGGACAGAAGCTAGCACAGATACGCAGTATTTT
TRBV11-3	TRBJ2-1	NA	TRBD1	CASSSATGGEQFF	TGTGCCAGCAGCTCCGCTACAGGGGGTGAGCAGTTCTTC
TRBV11-2	TRBJ1-1	once	NA	CASSDDRLGEAFF	TGTGCCAGCAGCGACGACAGACTTGGTGAAGCTTTCTTT
TRBV27	TRBJ2-7	NA	TRBD1	CASSPLSGQLMGEQYF	TGTGCCAGCAGTCCCCTCTCGGGACAGCTGATGGGAGAGCAGTACTTC
TRBV7-2	TRBJ2-3	NA	TRBD1	CASSFSGGPTDTQYF	TGTGCCAGCAGCTTCTCAGGGGGCCCGACGGATACGCAGTATTTT
TRBV19	TRBJ1-1	NA	TRBD1	CASSPRQGDGGVNTEAFF	TGTGCCAGTAGTCCCCGACAGGGGGATGGTGGGGTGAACACTGAAGCTTTCTTT
TRBV5-1	TRBJ2-5	NA	NA	CASSQGTDVEGTQYF	TGCGCCAGCAGCCAAGGGACAGATGTGGAGGGGACCCAGTACTTC
TRBV19	TRBJ1-2	NA	NA	CASSIAGTNNYGYTF	TGTGCCAGTAGTATAGCCGGCACAAATAACTATGGCTACACCTTC
TRBV6-5	TRBJ1-2	NA	NA	CASIALRTGSKRYTF	TGTGCCAGCATCGCCCTAAGGACTGGATCTAAACGCTACACCTTC
TRBV7-9	TRBJ1-2	NA	TRBD1	CASSSWDRGGGYTF	TGTGCCAGCAGCTCCTGGGACAGGGGTGGTGGCTACACCTTC